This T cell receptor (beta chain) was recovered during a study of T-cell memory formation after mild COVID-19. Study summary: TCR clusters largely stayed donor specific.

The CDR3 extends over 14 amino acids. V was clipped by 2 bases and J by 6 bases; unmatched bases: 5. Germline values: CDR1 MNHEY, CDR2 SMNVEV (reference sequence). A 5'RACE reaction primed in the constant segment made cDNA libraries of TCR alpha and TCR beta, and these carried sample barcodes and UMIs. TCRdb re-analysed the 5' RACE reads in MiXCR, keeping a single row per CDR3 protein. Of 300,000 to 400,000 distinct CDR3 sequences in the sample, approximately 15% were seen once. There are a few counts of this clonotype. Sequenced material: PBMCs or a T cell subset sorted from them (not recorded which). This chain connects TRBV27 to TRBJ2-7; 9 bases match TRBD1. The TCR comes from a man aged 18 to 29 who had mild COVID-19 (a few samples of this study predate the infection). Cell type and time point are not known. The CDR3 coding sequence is TGTGCCAGCAGTTTAGGGGGACAGGGCATCGAGCAGTACTTC. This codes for CASSLGGQGIEQYF.